A selection of T cell receptor beta chains follows, all from one sample in a study of cytomegalovirus exposure and HLA in healthy donors. Only in-frame clones appear in the TCRdb table, and some are missing; sequencing was by immunoSEQ multiplex PCR. The sample lists 150,000 to 200,000 clones, less than 80% occurring once. The source material was PBMCs. These receptors all come from a young man in good health and CMV-seronegative. Each CDR3 is given with its conserved first and last residue. The D gene is left open where the match is weak. For some rows the clone size is stated as once, few or many, or as a class when expanded; others skip it.

V gene	J gene	CDR3 length	D gene	clone size	CDR3 protein	CDR3 DNA
TRBV5-1	TRBJ2-7	15	TRBD1	-	CASSLEGQLSYEQYF	TGCGCCAGCAGCTTGGAGGGACAGCTCTCCTACGAGCAGTACTTC
TRBV18	TRBJ2-5	14	TRBD1	-	CASSPGGQGATQYF	TGTGCCAGCTCCCCGGGGGGACAGGGCGCGACCCAGTACTTC
TRBV19	TRBJ1-2	14	TRBD1	-	CASTMVWQGDGYTF	TGTGCCAGTACTATGGTGTGGCAGGGGGATGGCTACACCTTC
TRBV30	TRBJ1-1	11	TRBD1	few	CAWSVGTAAFF	TGTGCCTGGAGTGTTGGGACAGCAGCTTTCTTT
TRBV2	TRBJ2-2	14	-	-	CASSDGVTTGELFF	TGTGCCAGCTCCGATGGAGTTACCACCGGGGAGCTGTTTTTT
TRBV5-4	TRBJ2-5	14	-	-	CASSPTGKQETQYF	TGTGCCAGCAGCCCCACGGGGAAACAAGAGACCCAGTACTTC
TRBV6-1	TRBJ2-2	15	TRBD1	-	CASRAWDRNAGELFF	TGTGCCAGCAGAGCGTGGGACAGAAACGCCGGGGAGCTGTTTTTT
TRBV14	TRBJ1-1	17	-	-	CASSQDFTQGSGAEAFF	TGTGCCAGCAGCCAAGATTTTACCCAGGGGAGCGGAGCTGAAGCTTTCTTT
TRBV6-5	TRBJ1-4	13	TRBD1	few	CASTVRTGEKLFF	TGTGCCAGCACCGTCAGGACAGGCGAAAAACTGTTTTTT
TRBV5-1	TRBJ2-7	15	TRBD2	few	CASSPGGLSSYEQYF	TGCGCCAGCAGCCCGGGAGGCCTGAGCTCCTACGAGCAGTACTTC
TRBV7-9	TRBJ2-7	14	-	-	CASSPGSFTYEQYF	TGTGCCAGCAGCCCGGGATCCTTTACCTACGAGCAGTACTTC
TRBV7-9	TRBJ1-1	13	-	-	CASSLPVNTEAFF	TGTGCCAGCAGCCTTCCAGTGAACACTGAAGCTTTCTTT
TRBV5-5	TRBJ2-1	17	TRBD2	-	CASSPTFSGTRLGEQFF	TGTGCCAGCAGCCCGACCTTTAGCGGGACGCGCCTCGGTGAGCAGTTCTTC
TRBV23-1	TRBJ1-5	14	TRBD1	few	CASSHGTGDQPQHF	TGCGCCAGCAGTCACGGGACAGGGGATCAGCCCCAGCATTTT
TRBV19	TRBJ2-5	16	-	-	CASSPVGGGGRETQYF	TGTGCCAGTAGTCCGGTAGGGGGAGGGGGAAGAGAGACCCAGTACTTC
TRBV25-1	TRBJ2-5	16	TRBD2	-	CASSDQKRGVQETQYF	TGTGCCAGCAGCGATCAGAAGCGGGGGGTCCAAGAGACCCAGTACTTC
TRBV28	TRBJ2-7	13	-	-	CATRGASSYEQYF	TGTGCCACCCGTGGGGCCTCCTCCTACGAGCAGTACTTC
TRBV30	TRBJ1-1	13	-	few	CAWSVQADTEAFF	TGTGCCTGGAGTGTCCAGGCAGACACTGAAGCTTTCTTT
TRBV6-7	TRBJ2-7	16	TRBD1	-	CASWDRGEGNSYEQYF	TGTGCCAGCTGGGACAGGGGAGAAGGGAACTCCTACGAGCAGTACTTC
TRBV7-9	TRBJ2-1	16	-	-	CASSFRRSPDYNEQFF	TGTGCCAGCAGCTTCCGAAGGAGCCCCGATTACAATGAGCAGTTCTTC
TRBV30	TRBJ2-7	18	TRBD2	few	CAWNGGQGGTSGTYEQYF	TGTGCCTGGAACGGGGGACAGGGCGGGACTAGCGGAACGTACGAGCAGTACTTC
TRBV28	TRBJ1-5	17	-	-	CASSLAGRGGSNQPQHF	TGTGCCAGCAGTTTGGCAGGGAGGGGCGGAAGCAATCAGCCCCAGCATTTT
TRBV2	TRBJ2-3	15	-	-	CASSRESSSTDTQYF	TGTGCCAGCAGTCGGGAGTCCTCTAGCACAGATACGCAGTATTTT
TRBV10-3	TRBJ1-1	15	TRBD1	-	CAIRGRDRGNTEAFF	TGTGCCATCAGAGGCCGGGACAGGGGGAACACTGAAGCTTTCTTT
TRBV28	TRBJ2-7	14	TRBD1	-	CASSLGQLSYEQYF	TGTGCCAGCAGTTTGGGACAGCTATCCTACGAGCAGTACTTC
TRBV6-5	TRBJ2-7	13	TRBD1	-	CASRLGGEYEQYF	TGTGCCAGCAGATTAGGGGGCGAGTACGAGCAGTACTTC
TRBV19	TRBJ2-1	12	-	-	CATKPGDNEQFF	TGTGCCACCAAACCAGGGGACAATGAGCAGTTCTTC
TRBV5-5	TRBJ1-6	19	TRBD1	-	CASSLEGDRGPPEDSPLHF	TGTGCCAGCAGCTTGGAGGGGGACAGGGGTCCCCCGGAGGATTCACCCCTCCACTTT
TRBV6-4	TRBJ2-5	16	TRBD1	-	CASSPDGGQGGIAQYF	TGTGCCAGCAGCCCTGACGGGGGACAGGGGGGGATTGCCCAGTACTTC
TRBV29-1	TRBJ1-2	14	TRBD1	-	CSVRDRGSDYGYTF	TGCAGCGTCCGGGACAGGGGTTCGGACTATGGCTACACCTTC
TRBV4-1	TRBJ2-1	17	TRBD2	few	CASSQDRGSGVQFQQFF	TGCGCCAGCAGCCAAGATCGAGGTAGCGGGGTTCAGTTTCAGCAGTTCTTC
TRBV27	TRBJ2-7	16	TRBD2	-	CASSPTATSGPYEQYF	TGTGCCAGCAGTCCGACTGCAACTAGCGGACCTTACGAGCAGTACTTC
TRBV5-8	TRBJ1-1	11	-	-	CASSFRTEAFF	TGTGCCAGCAGCTTCCGTACTGAAGCTTTCTTT
TRBV7-2	TRBJ2-1	15	TRBD2	-	CASSLLAGGFNEQFF	TGTGCCAGCAGCTTACTAGCGGGAGGCTTCAATGAGCAGTTCTTC
TRBV28	TRBJ1-2	14	TRBD1	-	CASREGAEIYGYTF	TGTGCCAGCCGCGAGGGGGCGGAGATCTATGGCTACACCTTC
TRBV29-1	TRBJ1-1	16	-	few	CSVEDLSGGENTEAFF	TGCAGCGTTGAAGACCTATCTGGGGGGGAGAACACTGAAGCTTTCTTT
TRBV5-1	TRBJ1-5	14	-	-	CASSHGGYDQPQHF	TGCGCCAGCAGTCATGGAGGTTATGATCAGCCCCAGCATTTT
TRBV6-5	TRBJ2-7	15	-	once	CASSYGAGEFYEQYF	TGTGCCAGCAGTTACGGGGCAGGGGAATTCTACGAGCAGTACTTC
TRBV9	TRBJ2-1	15	TRBD1	-	CASSVAGGLGNEQFF	TGTGCCAGCAGCGTTGCAGGGGGCCTTGGCAATGAGCAGTTCTTC
TRBV9	TRBJ2-3	15	TRBD2	few	CASSVLAGGVDTQYF	TGTGCCAGCAGCGTTCTAGCGGGGGGGGTTGATACGCAGTATTTT
TRBV2	TRBJ1-6	19	TRBD1	once	CASITRTGVSSSYNSPLHF	TGTGCCAGCATTACGAGGACAGGTGTCTCTAGCTCCTATAATTCACCCCTCCACTTT
TRBV5-6	TRBJ2-6	16	TRBD1	-	CASSLPDRPGANVLTF	TGTGCCAGCAGCCTTCCGGACAGGCCTGGGGCCAACGTCCTGACTTTC
TRBV6-4	TRBJ2-3	16	TRBD2	-	CASSDSSGGAGDTQYF	TGTGCCAGCAGTGATTCTAGCGGGGGGGCGGGAGATACGCAGTATTTT
TRBV5-4	TRBJ2-7	15	-	once	CASSPTTASTYEQYF	TGTGCCAGCAGCCCGACAACGGCCTCCACCTACGAGCAGTACTTC
TRBV5-1	TRBJ2-1	14	TRBD2	-	CASSPRGSMFEQFF	TGCGCCAGCAGCCCGCGCGGGAGTATGTTTGAGCAGTTCTTC